This paragraph covers one T cell receptor (beta chain) sequence. Profiling relied on immunoSEQ multiplex PCR, and the TCRdb table lists in-frame clones only, not all of them. The table records about 40,000 clones, roughly 92% of them present only once. CDR3 size: 16 residues. Trimming stripped 1 base from V and 3 bases from J, with 13 bases between. The germline CDR1 and CDR2 sequences are LNHDA and SQIVND (reference sequence). This sample was taken from a study of T cell changes during pregnancy in multiple sclerosis. The starting material was CD4+ T cells from peripheral blood mononuclear cells, obtained before pregnancy. J is TRBJ1-5 and V is TRBV19; D perhaps matches TRBD1 (5 bases). This TCR was sampled from a female donor with multiple sclerosis, enrolled in a pregnancy study. The CDR3 DNA is TGTGCCAGTAGTATAGGAAGCAGGGTGTACAATCAGCCCCAGCATTTT. Its translation: CASSIGSRVYNQPQHF.